The table lists the clone carrying this T cell receptor beta chain with a count of one. Antigen specificity is unknown. The sample is drawn from a study of T cell responses to AZD1222 COVID-19 vaccine. It was second doses at about 4 or about 12 weeks that were pooled. This CDR3 has 15 amino acids. Germline values: CDR1 SGHVS, CDR2 FQNEAQ. V lost 4 bases to trimming and J lost 4 bases, with 16 bases between them. The study's findings and limits: Seropositive AZD1222 recipients at baseline numbered only 6 or 7. Spike-specific TCR breadth rose after two AZD1222 doses, and depth rose as well.

Produced via immunoSEQ multiplex PCR; TCRdb's table is partial and in-frame only. Of around 80,000 clones in the sample, less than 95% were seen once. The chain employs TRBV7-8 and TRBJ1-1, with D perhaps TRBD1 (6 bases). This clonotype was sampled from an adult who received the AZD1222 COVID-19 vaccine. Sequences were derived from peripheral blood, sampled 28 days after the second AZD1222 dose. The CDR3 loop is CASSSVGGGSTEAFF. The CDR3, as DNA: TGTGCCAGCAGCTCGGTCGGGGGCGGTAGCACTGAAGCTTTCTTT.